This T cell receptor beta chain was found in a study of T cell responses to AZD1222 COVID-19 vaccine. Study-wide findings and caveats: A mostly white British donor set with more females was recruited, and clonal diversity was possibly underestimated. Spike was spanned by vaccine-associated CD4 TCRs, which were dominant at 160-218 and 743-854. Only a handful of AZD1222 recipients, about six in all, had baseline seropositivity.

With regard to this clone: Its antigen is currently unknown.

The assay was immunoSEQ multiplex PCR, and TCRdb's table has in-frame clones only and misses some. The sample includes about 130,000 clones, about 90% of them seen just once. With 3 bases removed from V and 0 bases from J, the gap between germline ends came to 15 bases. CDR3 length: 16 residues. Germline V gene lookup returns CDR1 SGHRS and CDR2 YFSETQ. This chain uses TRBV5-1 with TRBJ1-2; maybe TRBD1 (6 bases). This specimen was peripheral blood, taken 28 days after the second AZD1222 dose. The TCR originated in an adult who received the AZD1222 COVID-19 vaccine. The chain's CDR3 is CASSYRVAGANYGYTF. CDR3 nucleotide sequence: TGCGCCAGCAGCTACCGTGTGGCAGGGGCTAACTATGGCTACACCTTC.